The clone carrying this T cell receptor beta chain has a single count. Its antigen is unidentified. This CDR3 has 14 residues. V was shortened by 0 bases and J by 9 bases, with 12 bases between the two germline ends. Germline V gene data show CDR1 as LGHDT and CDR2 as YNNKEL (reference sequence). These data come from a study of CD4 T cells in relation to SARS-CoV-2 and coronaviruses. Study background: ViraFEST: approximately 10-day antigen culture of PBMCs, then TCR beta CDR3 sequencing. General observations from the study: No crossreactivity against non-spike viral proteins was tested here.

CD4+ T cells from unexposed donors were obtained before the COVID-19 pandemic (2011-2018). Isolation of CD4+ T cells took place after about 10 days in culture. Cells permitting, SARS-CoV-2 S/N and four cold-coronavirus spikes were tested on unexposed-donor CD4+ T cells. Using immunoSEQ multiplex PCR, the repertoire was profiled, and TCRdb retains in-frame clones only, with some absent. This table holds over 15,000 clones, around 73% found once. V is TRBV3-1 (or the pseudogene TRBV3-2) and J is TRBJ1-3; D is ambiguous. This clonotype originated in a human donor in good health. The specimen was CD4+ T cells from PBMCs, cultured in vitro. The CDR3 DNA is TGTGCCAGCAGCCAAGACACCCAAGGGCGCACCATATATTTT. This translates into CASSQDTQGRTIYF.